This T cell receptor (beta chain) was profiled in a study of naive and memory T cell subsets. Study-wide points: Naive repertoires, especially CD8, held a few larger clonotypes, possibly memory cells re-expressing CD45RA.

Both TRBC1 and TRBC2 were covered by a beta constant-region primer of two equimolar oligonucleotides. Nested alpha and beta constant-region primers with the SP2 primer drove four PCR rounds on ligated cDNA. TCRdb analysed the UMI-ligation and nested PCR reads with MiXCR anew, one entry per CDR3 protein. The data contain 150,000 or so distinct CDR3 sequences, 20% to 25% of them singletons. The ends were cut back, 3 bases at V and 14 bases at J, with 23 bases in the middle. The germline V gene encodes CDR1 DFQATT and CDR2 SNEGSKA (reference sequence). This CDR3 comprises 15 residues. This clonotype has more than one count but fewer than ten. Its antigen is not identified.

This receptor was obtained from a human donor in good health. Sample: naive CD4+ T cells from blood. The V and J genes are TRBV20-1 and TRBJ1-6, with D perhaps matching TRBD1 (5 bases). CDR3 sequence: CSASFVSGRAGSLHF. DNA of the CDR3: TGCAGTGCTAGCTTCGTTTCGGGACGGGCCGGGTCCCTCCACTTT.